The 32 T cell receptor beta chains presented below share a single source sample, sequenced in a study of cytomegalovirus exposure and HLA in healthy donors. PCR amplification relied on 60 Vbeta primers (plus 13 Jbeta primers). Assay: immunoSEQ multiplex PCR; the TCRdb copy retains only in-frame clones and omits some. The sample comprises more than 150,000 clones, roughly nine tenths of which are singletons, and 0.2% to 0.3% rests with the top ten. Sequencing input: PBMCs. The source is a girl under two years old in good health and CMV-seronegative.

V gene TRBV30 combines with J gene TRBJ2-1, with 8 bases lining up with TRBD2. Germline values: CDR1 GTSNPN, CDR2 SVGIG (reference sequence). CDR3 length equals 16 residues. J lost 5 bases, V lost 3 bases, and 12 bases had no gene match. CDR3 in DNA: TGTGCCTGGAGGTCAGGAGGGCCGGGGGGGCACAATGAGCAGTTCTTC. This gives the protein CAWRSGGPGGHNEQFF.

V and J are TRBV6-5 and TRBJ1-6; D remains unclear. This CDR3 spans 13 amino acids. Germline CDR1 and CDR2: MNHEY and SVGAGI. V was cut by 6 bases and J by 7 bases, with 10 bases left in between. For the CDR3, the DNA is TGTGCCAGCAGCTATTTGACAAATTCACCCCTCCACTTT. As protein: CASSYLTNSPLHF.

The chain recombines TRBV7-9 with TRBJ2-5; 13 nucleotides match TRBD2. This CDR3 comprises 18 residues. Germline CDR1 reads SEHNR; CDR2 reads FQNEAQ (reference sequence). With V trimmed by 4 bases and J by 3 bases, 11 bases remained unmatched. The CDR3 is CASSSSTSGGLQEETQYF. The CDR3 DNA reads TGTGCCAGCAGCTCATCGACTAGCGGGGGGCTCCAAGAAGAGACCCAGTACTTC.

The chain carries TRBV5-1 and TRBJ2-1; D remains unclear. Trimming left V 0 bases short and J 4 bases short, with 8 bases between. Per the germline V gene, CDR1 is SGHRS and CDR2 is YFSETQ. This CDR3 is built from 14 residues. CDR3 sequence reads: CASSLGHRYNEQFF. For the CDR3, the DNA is TGCGCCAGCAGCTTGGGACATCGATACAATGAGCAGTTCTTC. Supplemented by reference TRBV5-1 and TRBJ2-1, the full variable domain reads KAGVTQTPRYLIKTRGQQVTLSCSPISGHRSVSWYQQTPGQGLQFLFEYFSETQRNKGNFPGRFSGRQFSNSRSEMNVSTLELGDSALYLCASSLGHRYNEQFFGPGTRLTVL.

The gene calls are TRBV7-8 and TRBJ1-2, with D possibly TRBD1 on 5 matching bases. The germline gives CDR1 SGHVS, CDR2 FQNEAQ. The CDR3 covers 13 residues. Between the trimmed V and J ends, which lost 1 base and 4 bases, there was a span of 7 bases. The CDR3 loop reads CASSLGRGYGYTF. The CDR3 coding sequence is TGTGCCAGCAGCTTAGGGAGGGGCTATGGCTACACCTTC. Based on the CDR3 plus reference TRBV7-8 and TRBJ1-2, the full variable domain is GAGVSQSPRYKVAKRGQDVALRCDPISGHVSLFWYQQALGQGPEFLTYFQNEAQLDKSGLPSDRFFAERPEGSVSTLKIQRTQQEDSAVYLCASSLGRGYGYTFGSGTRLTVV.

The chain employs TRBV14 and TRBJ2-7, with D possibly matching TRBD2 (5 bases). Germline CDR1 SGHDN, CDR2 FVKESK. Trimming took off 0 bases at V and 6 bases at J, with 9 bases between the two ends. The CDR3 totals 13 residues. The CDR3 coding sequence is TGTGCCAGCAGCCAAGAAATCGGAGGCGAGCAGTACTTC. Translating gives CASSQEIGGEQYF.

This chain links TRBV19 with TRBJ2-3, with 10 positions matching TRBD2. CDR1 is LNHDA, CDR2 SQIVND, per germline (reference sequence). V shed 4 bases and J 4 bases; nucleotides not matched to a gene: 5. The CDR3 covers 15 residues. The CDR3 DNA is TGTGCCAGTAGTACCCCAGCGGGGGGGCCAGATACGCAGTATTTT. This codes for CASSTPAGGPDTQYF.

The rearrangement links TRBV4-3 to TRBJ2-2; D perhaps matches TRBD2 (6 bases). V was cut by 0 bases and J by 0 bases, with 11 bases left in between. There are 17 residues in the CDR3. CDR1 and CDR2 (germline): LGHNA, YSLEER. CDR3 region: CASSQDRLVPNTGELFF. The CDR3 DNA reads TGCGCCAGCAGCCAAGATAGACTAGTCCCGAACACCGGGGAGCTGTTTTTT.

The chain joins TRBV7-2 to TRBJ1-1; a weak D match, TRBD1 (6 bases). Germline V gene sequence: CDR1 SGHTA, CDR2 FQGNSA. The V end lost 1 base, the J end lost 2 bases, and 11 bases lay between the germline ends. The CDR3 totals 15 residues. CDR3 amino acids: CASSLEVRGNTEAFF. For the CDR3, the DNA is TGTGCCAGCAGCTTAGAAGTCAGGGGCAACACTGAAGCTTTCTTT.

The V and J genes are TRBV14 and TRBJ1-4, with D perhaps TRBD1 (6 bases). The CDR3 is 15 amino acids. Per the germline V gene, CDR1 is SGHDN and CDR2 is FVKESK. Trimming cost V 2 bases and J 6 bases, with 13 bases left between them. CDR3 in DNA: TGTGCCAGCAGCCAAAGGATGGGGGCATATGAAAAACTGTTTTTT. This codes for CASSQRMGAYEKLFF. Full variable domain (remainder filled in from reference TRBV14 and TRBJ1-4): EAGVTQFPSHSVIEKGQTVTLRCDPISGHDNLYWYRRVMGKEIKFLLHFVKESKQDESGMPNNRFLAERTGGTYSTLKVQPAELEDSGVYFCASSQRMGAYEKLFFGSGTQLSVL.

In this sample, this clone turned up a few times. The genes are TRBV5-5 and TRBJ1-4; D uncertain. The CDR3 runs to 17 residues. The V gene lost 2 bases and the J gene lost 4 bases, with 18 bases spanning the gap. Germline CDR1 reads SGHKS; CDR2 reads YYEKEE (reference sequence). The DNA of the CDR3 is TGTGCCAGCAGCTTTAAAGTAATGGAGTCCTTTAATGAAAAACTGTTTTTT. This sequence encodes CASSFKVMESFNEKLFF.

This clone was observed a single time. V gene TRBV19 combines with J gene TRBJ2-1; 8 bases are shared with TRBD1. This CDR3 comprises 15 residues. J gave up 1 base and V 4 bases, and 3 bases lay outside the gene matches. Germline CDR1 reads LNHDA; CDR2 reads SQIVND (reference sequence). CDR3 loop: CASSTQGASYNEQFF. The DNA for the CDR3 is TGTGCCAGTAGTACCCAGGGGGCGTCCTACAATGAGCAGTTCTTC.

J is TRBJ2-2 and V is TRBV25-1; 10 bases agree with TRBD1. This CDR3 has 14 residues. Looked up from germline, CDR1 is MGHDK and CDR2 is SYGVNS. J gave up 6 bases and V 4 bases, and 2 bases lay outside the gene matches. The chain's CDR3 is CASSVGQGAGELFF. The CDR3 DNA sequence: TGTGCCAGCAGTGTTGGACAGGGGGCCGGGGAGCTGTTTTTT.

CDR3 sequence (DNA): TGTGCCAGCAGCTTAGTTTCCGGACTAGGAGAGACCCAGTACTTC. Its protein product is CASSLVSGLGETQYF. The rearrangement joins TRBV11-2 to TRBJ2-5, with 7 bases matching TRBD2. The CDR3 consists of 15 residues. The germline V gene encodes CDR1 SGHAT and CDR2 FQNNGV. V gave up 1 base and J gave up 4 bases; unmatched junction bases: 6.

The CDR3 is CASSTNGYKSGGNGYTF. In DNA, the CDR3 is TGTGCCAGTAGTACCAACGGGTACAAGTCGGGGGGCAATGGCTACACCTTC. V is TRBV19 and J is TRBJ1-2, with a weak D call TRBD1 (6 bases). Germline CDR1 is LNHDA and CDR2 is SQIVND (reference sequence). The CDR3 is made up of 17 amino acids. The V end lost 4 bases, the J end lost 6 bases, and 24 bases lay between the germline ends.

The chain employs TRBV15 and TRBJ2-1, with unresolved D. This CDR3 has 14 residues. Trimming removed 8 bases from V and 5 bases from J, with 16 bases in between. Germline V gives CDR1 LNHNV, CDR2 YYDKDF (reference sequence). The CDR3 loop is CATQTTPPHNEQFF. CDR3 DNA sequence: TGTGCCACCCAAACAACACCCCCCCACAATGAGCAGTTCTTC.

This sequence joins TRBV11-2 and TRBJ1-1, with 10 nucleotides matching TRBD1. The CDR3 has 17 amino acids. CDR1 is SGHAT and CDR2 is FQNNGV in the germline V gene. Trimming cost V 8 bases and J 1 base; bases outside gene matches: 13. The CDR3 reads CASGPLTGGRENTEAFF. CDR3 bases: TGTGCCAGCGGCCCTTTGACAGGGGGCAGGGAGAACACTGAAGCTTTCTTT.

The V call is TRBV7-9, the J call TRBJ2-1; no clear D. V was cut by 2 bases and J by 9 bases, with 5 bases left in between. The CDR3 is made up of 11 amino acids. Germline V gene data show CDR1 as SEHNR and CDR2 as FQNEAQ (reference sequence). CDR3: CASSLTSEQFF. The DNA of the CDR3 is TGTGCCAGCAGCTTAACCAGTGAGCAGTTCTTC.

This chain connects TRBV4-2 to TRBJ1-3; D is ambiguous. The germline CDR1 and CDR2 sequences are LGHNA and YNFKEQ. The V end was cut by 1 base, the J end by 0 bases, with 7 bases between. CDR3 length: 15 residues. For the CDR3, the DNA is TGTGCCAGCAGCCAAGTTATCGGCTCTGGAAACACCATATATTTT. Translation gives CASSQVIGSGNTIYF.

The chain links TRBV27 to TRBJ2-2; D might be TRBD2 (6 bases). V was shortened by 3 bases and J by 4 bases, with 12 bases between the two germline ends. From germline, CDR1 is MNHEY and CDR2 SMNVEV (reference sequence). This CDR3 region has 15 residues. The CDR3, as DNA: TGTGCCAGCAGTTTCGTAGCGGCCCTCACCGGGGAGCTGTTTTTT. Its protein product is CASSFVAALTGELFF.

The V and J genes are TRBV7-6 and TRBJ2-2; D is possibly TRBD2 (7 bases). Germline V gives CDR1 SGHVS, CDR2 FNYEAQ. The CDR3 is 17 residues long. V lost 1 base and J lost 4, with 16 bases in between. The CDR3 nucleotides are TGTGCCAGCAGCTTAGTAGGGCGGGGGCAAGGCACCGGGGAGCTGTTTTTT. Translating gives CASSLVGRGQGTGELFF.

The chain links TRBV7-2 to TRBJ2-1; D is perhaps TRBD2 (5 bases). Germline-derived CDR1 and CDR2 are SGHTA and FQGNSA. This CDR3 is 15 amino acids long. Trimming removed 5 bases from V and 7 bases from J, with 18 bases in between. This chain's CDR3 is CASSRQAGWENEQFF. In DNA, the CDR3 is TGTGCCAGCAGCCGCCAAGCCGGGTGGGAGAATGAGCAGTTCTTC.

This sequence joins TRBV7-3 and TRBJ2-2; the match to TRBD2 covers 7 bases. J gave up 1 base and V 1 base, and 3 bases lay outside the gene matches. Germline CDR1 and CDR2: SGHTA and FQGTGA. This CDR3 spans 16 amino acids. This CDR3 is CASSLRGGRNTGELFF. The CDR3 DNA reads TGTGCCAGCAGCTTAAGGGGCGGGAGGAACACCGGGGAGCTGTTTTTT.

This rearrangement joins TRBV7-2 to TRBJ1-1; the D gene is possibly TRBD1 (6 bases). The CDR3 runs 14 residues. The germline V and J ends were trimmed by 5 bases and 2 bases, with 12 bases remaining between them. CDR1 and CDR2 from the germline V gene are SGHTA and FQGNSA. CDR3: CASSTRTANTEAFF. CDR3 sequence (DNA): TGTGCCAGCAGCACCCGGACAGCAAACACTGAAGCTTTCTTT. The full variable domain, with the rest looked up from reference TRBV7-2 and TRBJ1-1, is GAGVSQSPSNKVTEKGKDVELRCDPISGHTALYWYRQSLGQGLEFLIYFQGNSAPDKSGLPSDRFSAERTGGSVSTLTIQRTQQEDSAVYLCASSTRTANTEAFFGQGTRLTVV.

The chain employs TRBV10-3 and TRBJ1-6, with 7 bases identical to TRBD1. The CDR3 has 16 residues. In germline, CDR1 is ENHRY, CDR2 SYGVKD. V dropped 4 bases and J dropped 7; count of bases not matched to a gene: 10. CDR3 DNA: TGTGCCATCAGTGGAAAGTTCCGGGACAGAAATTCACCCCTCCACTTT. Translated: CAISGKFRDRNSPLHF.

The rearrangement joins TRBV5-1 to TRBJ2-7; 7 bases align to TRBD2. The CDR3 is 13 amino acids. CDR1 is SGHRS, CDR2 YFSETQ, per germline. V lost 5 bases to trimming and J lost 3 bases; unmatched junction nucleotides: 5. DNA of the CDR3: TGCGCCAGCAGTGCGGGAGAGGTCTACGAGCAGTACTTC. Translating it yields CASSAGEVYEQYF.

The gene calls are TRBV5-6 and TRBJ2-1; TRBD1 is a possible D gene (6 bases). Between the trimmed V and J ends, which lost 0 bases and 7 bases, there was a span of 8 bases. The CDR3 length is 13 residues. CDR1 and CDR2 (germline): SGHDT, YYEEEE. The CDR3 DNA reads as TGTGCCAGCAGCTTGGCAGGGGTAAATGAGCAGTTCTTC. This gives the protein CASSLAGVNEQFF.

CDR3 bases: TGCGCCAGCAGCCAGACTAGCGGGACCTACGAGCAGTACTTC. It encodes CASSQTSGTYEQYF. V gene TRBV5-1 combines with J gene TRBJ2-7; 11 bases are shared with TRBD2. V lost 4 bases to trimming and J lost 2 bases; unmatched junction nucleotides: 2. CDR1 SGHRS and CDR2 YFSETQ come from the germline V gene. The CDR3 spans 14 residues.

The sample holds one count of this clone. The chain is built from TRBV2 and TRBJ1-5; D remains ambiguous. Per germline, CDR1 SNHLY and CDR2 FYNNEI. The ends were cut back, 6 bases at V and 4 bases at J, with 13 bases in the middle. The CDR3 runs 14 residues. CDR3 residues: CASRDRQVNQPQHF. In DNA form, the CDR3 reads TGTGCCAGCAGGGATCGGCAGGTAAATCAGCCCCAGCATTTT.

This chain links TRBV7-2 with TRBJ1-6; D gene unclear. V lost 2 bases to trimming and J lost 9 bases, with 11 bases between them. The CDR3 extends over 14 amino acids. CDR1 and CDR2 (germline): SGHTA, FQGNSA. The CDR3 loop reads CASSLIWGGSPLHF. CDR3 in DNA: TGTGCCAGCAGCTTAATTTGGGGAGGTTCACCCCTCCACTTT.

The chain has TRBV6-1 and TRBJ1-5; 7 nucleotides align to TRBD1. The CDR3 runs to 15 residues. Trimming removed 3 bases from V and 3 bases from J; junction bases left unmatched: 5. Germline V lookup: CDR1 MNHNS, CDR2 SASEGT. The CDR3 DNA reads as TGTGCCAGCAGTGATTCGGGGACAGTCAATCAGCCCCAGCATTTT. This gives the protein CASSDSGTVNQPQHF.

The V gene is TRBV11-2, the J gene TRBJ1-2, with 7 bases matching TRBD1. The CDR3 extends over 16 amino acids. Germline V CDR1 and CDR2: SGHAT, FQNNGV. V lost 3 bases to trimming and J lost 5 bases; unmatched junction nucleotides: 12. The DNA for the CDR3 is TGTGCCAGCAGCTTCTCCCAGGGGGTGTTTGTTTATGGCTACACCTTC. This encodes CASSFSQGVFVYGYTF.